Listed below are T cell receptor beta chains from one sample, sequenced in a study of technical replicates of blood from a few donors. Profiled with immunoSEQ multiplex PCR; TCRdb holds only in-frame clones, not every one. The sample has about 61,000 clones, almost 97% seen once. The sequenced sample consisted of T cells isolated from PBMCs. The receptor set was obtained from a human donor in good health. Both conserved end residues are trimmed from each CDR3. The order of the fields is V gene, J gene, CDR3 protein.

>TRBV25-1|TRBJ1-6
ASSELAGGQGYSPLH
>TRBV19|TRBJ2-7
ASSSVASYEQY
>TRBV11-3|TRBJ2-2
ASSLVASGGAEVPGELF
>TRBV27|TRBJ2-3
ASSLRGTTHRGTDTQY
>TRBV28|TRBJ2-7
ASSDSSNYEQY
>TRBV5-1|TRBJ2-5
ASSSNQETQY
>TRBV6-1|TRBJ2-5
ASSQGAGGGQTQY
>TRBV4-1|TRBJ1-3
ASSPFADGNTIY
>TRBV19|TRBJ1-1
ASSSTGETEAF
>TRBV2|TRBJ1-5
ASSEFSPTGQLNNQPQH
>TRBV5-1|TRBJ2-3
ASSFGGLGDTQY
>TRBV7-9|TRBJ2-7
ASSSPGQGSYEQY
>TRBV7-9|TRBJ1-2
ASSPLGSANYGYT
>TRBV5-1|TRBJ2-7
ASSLGTGAREQY
>TRBV14|TRBJ2-7
ASSRTPTGEGEQY
>TRBV6-1|TRBJ1-6
ASSDDRFRFSPLH
>TRBV30|TRBJ2-1
AWKRRNSYNEQF
>TRBV28|TRBJ2-7
ASRLGTGRVRVEQY
>TRBV9|TRBJ1-2
ASSGLRGMNEGYT
>TRBV29-1|TRBJ2-2
SGATGTGELF
>TRBV30|TRBJ2-5
AWTLPAAGFETQY
>TRBV4-1|TRBJ1-4
ASSHPGQGNEKLF
>TRBV11-2|TRBJ2-2
ASSGARDHTGELF
>TRBV29-1|TRBJ2-7
SVGRAYEQY
>TRBV11-3|TRBJ2-5
ASSIIGTGVQETQY
>TRBV6-1|TRBJ1-4
ASSVSREFDEKLF
>TRBV5-6|TRBJ2-7
ASSDRLAEAYEQY
>TRBV27|TRBJ1-1
ASSSGTVGNTEAF
>TRBV5-6|TRBJ1-3
ASSLTPGARNTIY
>TRBV6-4|TRBJ2-7
ASSEFASGAYEQY